This T cell receptor beta chain was obtained from a study of T cell responses to AZD1222 COVID-19 vaccine. Study information: Second-dose schedules of about 4 or about 12 weeks were combined. Study results and caveats: Baseline serology detected seropositivity in only 6 or 7 AZD1222 recipients. Rises in breadth and depth of Spike-specific TCRs came after two AZD1222 doses. The donor group comprised mostly white British people and more females; the analysis possibly underestimated clonal diversity.

The germline gives CDR1 LGHNA, CDR2 YNFKEQ. V dropped 1 base and J dropped 3 bases, with 8 bases sitting between them. CDR3 length: 14 residues. With respect to this clone: The antigen is undetermined.

TCRdb's copy holds only in-frame clones and misses some; the assay was immunoSEQ multiplex PCR. The data show about 130,000 clones, with 85% to 95% seen just once and roughly 1% held by the top ten. The chain links TRBV4-2 to TRBJ2-3; D gene unclear. The sequenced sample was peripheral blood, obtained on day 0 of AZD1222 vaccination. The source is an adult in good health. This CDR3 reads CASSQGETTDTQYF. Here the CDR3 DNA reads TGTGCCAGCAGCCAAGGAGAGACAACAGATACGCAGTATTTT.